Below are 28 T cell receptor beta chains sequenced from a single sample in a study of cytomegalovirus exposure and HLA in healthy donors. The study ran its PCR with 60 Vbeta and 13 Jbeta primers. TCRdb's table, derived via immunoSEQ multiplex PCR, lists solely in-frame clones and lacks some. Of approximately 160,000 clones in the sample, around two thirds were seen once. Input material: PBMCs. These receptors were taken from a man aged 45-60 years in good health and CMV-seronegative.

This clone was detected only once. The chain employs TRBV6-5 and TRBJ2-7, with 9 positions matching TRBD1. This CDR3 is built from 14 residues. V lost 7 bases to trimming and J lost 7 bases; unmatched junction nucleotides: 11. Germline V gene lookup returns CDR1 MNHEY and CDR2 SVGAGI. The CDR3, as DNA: TGTGCCAGCAAAAGAAACAGGGGGCCGGGGGAGCAGTACTTC. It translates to CASKRNRGPGEQYF.

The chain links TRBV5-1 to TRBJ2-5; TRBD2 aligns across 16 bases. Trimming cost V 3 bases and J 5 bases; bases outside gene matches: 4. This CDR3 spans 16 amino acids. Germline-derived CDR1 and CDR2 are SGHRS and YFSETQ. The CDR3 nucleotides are TGCGCCAGCAGCTCGGGACTAGCGGGGGGGCAGGAGACCCAGTACTTC. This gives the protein CASSSGLAGGQETQYF.

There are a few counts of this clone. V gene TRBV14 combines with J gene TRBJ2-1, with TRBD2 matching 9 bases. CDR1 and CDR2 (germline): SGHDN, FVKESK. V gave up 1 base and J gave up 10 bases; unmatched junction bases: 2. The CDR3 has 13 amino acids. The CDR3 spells CASSQVLAGEQFF. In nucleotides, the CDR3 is TGTGCCAGCAGCCAAGTCCTAGCGGGGGAGCAGTTCTTC.

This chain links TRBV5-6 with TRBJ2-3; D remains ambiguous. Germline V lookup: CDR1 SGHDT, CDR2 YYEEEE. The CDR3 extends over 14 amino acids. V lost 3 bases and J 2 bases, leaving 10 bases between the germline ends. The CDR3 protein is CASSSRLITDTQYF. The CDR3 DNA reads TGTGCCAGCAGCTCCCGACTGATCACAGATACGCAGTATTTT.

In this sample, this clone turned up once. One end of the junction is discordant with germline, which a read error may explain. CDR3 sequence reads: CASTLLNANEKLFF. The DNA of the CDR3 is TGTGCCAGCACCCTATTAAACGCTAACGAAAAACTGTTTTTT. The chain carries TRBV2 and TRBJ1-4; D gene uncertain. Germline V CDR1 and CDR2: SNHLY, FYNNEI. This CDR3 comprises 14 residues.

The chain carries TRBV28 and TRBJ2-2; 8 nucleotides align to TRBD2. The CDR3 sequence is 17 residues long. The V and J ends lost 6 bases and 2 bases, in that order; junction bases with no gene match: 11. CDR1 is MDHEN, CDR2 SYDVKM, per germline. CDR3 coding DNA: TGTGCCAGCAGGGTCCTGTCGGCGGGGGGAAACACCGGGGAGCTGTTTTTT. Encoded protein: CASRVLSAGGNTGELFF.

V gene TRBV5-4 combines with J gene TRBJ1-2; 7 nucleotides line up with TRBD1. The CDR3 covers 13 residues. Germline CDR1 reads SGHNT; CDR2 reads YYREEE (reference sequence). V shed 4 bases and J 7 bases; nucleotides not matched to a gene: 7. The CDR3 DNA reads TGTGCCAGCAGCCTACAGGGGTCGGGTGGCTACACCTTC. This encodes CASSLQGSGGYTF.

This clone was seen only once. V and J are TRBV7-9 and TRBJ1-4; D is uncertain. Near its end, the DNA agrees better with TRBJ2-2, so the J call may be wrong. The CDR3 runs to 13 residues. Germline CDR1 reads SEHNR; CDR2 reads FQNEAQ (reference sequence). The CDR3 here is CASTSSPSRELFF. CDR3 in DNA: TGTGCCAGCACCTCCAGCCCCTCCCGGGAGCTGTTTTTT.

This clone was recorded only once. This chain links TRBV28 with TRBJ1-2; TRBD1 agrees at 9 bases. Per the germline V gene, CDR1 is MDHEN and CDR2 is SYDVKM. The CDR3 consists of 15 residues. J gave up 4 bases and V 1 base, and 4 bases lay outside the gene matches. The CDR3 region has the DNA TGTGCCAGCAGTTTATCTACGACAGGGGGCTATGGCTACACCTTC. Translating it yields CASSLSTTGGYGYTF.

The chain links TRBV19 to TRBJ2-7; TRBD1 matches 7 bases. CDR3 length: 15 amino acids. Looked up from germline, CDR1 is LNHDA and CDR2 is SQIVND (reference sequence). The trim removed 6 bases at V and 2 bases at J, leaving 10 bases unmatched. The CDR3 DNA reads TGTGCCAGTAGCATGACCCGGGACAGAGCCTACGAGCAGTACTTC. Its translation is CASSMTRDRAYEQYF.

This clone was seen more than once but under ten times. This CDR3 reads CASRTSATGTQYF. Written as DNA, the CDR3 is TGTGCCAGCAGGACTTCAGCCACTGGTACGCAGTATTTT. J is TRBJ2-3 and V is TRBV5-6, with D hard to call. Trimming took off 5 bases at V and 8 bases at J, with 15 bases between the two ends. In germline, CDR1 is SGHDT, CDR2 YYEEEE. This CDR3 has 13 residues.

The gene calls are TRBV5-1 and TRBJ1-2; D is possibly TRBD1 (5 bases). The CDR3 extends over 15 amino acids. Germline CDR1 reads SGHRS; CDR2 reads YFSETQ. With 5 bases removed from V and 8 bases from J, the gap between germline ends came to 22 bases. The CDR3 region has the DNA TGCGCCAGCAGTCGGGACCCCGGCTCCGCGGGGGGCTACACCTTC. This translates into CASSRDPGSAGGYTF.

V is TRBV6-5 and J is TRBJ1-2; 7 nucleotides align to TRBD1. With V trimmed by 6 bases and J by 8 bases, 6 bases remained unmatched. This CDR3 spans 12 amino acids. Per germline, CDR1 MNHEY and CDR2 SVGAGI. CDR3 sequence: CASRRQGRGYTF. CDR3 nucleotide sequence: TGTGCCAGCAGGCGACAGGGCAGGGGCTACACCTTC.

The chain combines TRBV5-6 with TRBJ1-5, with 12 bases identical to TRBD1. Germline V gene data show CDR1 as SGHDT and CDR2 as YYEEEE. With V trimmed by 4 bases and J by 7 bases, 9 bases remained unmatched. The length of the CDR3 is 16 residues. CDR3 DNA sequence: TGTGCCAGCAGCACGCGGGGACAGGGGGCTTTGCAGCCCCAGCATTTT. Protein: CASSTRGQGALQPQHF.

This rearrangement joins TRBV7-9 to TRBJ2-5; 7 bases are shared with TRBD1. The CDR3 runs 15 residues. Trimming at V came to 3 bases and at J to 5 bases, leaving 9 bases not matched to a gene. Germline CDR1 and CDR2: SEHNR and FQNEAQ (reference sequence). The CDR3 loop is CASSFSGTVGETQYF. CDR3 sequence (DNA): TGTGCCAGCAGCTTCTCCGGGACAGTAGGGGAGACCCAGTACTTC.

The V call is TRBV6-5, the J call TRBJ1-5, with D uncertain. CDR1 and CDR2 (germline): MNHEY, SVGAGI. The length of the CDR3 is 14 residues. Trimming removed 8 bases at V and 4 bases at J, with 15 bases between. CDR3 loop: CASFSGLMNQPQHF. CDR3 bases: TGTGCCAGCTTCTCGGGTCTCATGAATCAGCCCCAGCATTTT.

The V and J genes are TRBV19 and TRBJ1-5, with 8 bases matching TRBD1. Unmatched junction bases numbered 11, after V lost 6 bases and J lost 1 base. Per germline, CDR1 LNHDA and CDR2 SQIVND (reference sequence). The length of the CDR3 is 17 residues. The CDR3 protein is CASSLRTGSLSNQPQHF. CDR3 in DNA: TGTGCCAGTAGCCTCAGGACAGGGTCTTTGAGCAATCAGCCCCAGCATTTT.

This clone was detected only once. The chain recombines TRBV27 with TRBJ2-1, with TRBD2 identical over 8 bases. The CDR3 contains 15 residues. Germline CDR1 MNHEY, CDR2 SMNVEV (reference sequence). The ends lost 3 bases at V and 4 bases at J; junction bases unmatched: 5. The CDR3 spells CASSFGGGRYNEQFF. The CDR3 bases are TGTGCCAGCAGTTTTGGCGGGGGGCGGTACAATGAGCAGTTCTTC.

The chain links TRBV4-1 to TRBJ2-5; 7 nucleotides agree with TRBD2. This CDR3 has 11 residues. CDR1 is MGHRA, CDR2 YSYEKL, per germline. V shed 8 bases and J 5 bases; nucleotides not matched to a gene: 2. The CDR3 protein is CASGEGETQYF. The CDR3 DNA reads TGCGCCAGCGGGGAGGGGGAGACCCAGTACTTC.

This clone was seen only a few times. The CDR3 DNA sequence: TGTGCCAGCAGCTTGGACAGCTCCTATAATTCACCCCTCCACTTT. The encoded protein is CASSLDSSYNSPLHF. The gene calls are TRBV5-8 and TRBJ1-6; D gene ambiguous. CDR3 size: 15 residues. V dropped 0 bases and J dropped 0 bases, with 4 bases sitting between them. Germline assignment: CDR1 SGHTS and CDR2 YDEGEE.

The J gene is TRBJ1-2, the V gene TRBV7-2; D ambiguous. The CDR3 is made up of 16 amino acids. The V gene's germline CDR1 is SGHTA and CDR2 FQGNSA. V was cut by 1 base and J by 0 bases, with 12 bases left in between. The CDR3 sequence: CASSLESGKANYGYTF. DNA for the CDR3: TGTGCCAGCAGCTTAGAATCGGGGAAGGCTAACTATGGCTACACCTTC.

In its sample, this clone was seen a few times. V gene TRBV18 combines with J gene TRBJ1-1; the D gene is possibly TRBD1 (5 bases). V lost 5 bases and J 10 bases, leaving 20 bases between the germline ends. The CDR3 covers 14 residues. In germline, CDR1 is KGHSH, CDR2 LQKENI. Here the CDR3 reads CASSTTGLRERAFF. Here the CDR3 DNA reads TGTGCCAGCTCAACGACCGGGCTCAGGGAAAGAGCTTTCTTT.

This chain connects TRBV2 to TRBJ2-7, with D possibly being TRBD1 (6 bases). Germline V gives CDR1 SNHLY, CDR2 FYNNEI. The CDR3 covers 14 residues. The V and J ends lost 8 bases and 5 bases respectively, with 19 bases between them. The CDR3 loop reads CASHGVGRGNEQYF. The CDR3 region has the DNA TGTGCCAGCCACGGGGTGGGCAGGGGCAACGAGCAGTACTTC.

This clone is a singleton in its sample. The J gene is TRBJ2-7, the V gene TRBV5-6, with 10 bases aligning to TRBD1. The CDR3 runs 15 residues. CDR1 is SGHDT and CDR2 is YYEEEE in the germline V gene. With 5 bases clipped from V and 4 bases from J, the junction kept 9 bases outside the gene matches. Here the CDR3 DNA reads TGTGCCAGCAGTATTACGGGACAGGGGATTTACGAGCAGTACTTC. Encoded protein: CASSITGQGIYEQYF.

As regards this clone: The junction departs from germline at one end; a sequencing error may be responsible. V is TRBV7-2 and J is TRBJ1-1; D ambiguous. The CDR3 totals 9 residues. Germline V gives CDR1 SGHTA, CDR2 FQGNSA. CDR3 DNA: TGTGCCAGCAGCTTCCCGGGGATCTTT. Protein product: CASSFPGIF.

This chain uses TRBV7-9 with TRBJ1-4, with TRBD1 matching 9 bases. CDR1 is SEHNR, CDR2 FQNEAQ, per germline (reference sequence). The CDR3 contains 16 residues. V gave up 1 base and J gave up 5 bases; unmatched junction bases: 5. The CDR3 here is CASSLGDRARNEKLFF. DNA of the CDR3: TGTGCCAGCAGCTTAGGGGACAGGGCAAGGAATGAAAAACTGTTTTTT.

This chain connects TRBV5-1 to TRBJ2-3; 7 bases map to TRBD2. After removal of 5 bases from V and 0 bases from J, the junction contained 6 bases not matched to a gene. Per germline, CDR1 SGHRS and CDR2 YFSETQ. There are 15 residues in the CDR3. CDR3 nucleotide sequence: TGCGCCAGCAGTTCGGGACTACTTAGCACAGATACGCAGTATTTT. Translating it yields CASSSGLLSTDTQYF.

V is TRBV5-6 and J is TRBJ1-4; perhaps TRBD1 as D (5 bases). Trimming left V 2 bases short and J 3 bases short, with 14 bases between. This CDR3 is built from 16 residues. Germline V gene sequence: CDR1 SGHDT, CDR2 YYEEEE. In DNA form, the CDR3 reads TGTGCCAGCAGCTTAGGGGCAGGCATCCCTAATGAAAAACTGTTTTTT. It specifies CASSLGAGIPNEKLFF. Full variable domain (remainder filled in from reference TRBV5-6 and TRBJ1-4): DAGVTQSPTHLIKTRGQQVTLRCSPKSGHDTVSWYQQALGQGPQFIFQYYEEEERQRGNFPDRFSGHQFPNYSSELNVNALLLGDSALYLCASSLGAGIPNEKLFFGSGTQLSVL.